The 26 T cell receptor beta chains listed next were all sequenced from one sample in a study of T cells in Graves' hyperthyroidism and ophthalmopathy. Using RNA transcripts as the source, TCR beta CDR3 regions were amplified. TCR CDR3 underwent first-round RT-PCR with the HTBI primer set. MiXCR was run by TCRdb on the multiplex PCR reads, yielding one entry per CDR3 protein. The table lists around 250,000 distinct CDR3 sequences, roughly 15% of them singletons, with 10% to 15% in the top ten. Material for sequencing was blood. These TCRs come from a woman aged 40 to 49 with Graves' hyperthyroidism that later progressed to Graves' ophthalmopathy.

The sample holds many counts of this clonotype. This chain connects TRBV27 to TRBJ1-5; D possibly corresponds to TRBD1 (5 bases). The CDR3 runs 17 residues. The germline V and J ends were trimmed by 7 bases and 2 bases, with 21 bases remaining between them. The V gene's germline CDR1 is MNHEY and CDR2 SMNVEV (reference sequence). Here the CDR3 DNA reads TGTGCCAGCACCCCCGGGACTTCCGTTGGGGGCAATCAGCCCCAGCATTTT. It codes for CASTPGTSVGGNQPQHF.

This clonotype was found a few times. This sequence joins TRBV7-9 and TRBJ2-1, with 9 bases lining up with TRBD2. This CDR3 is 15 amino acids long. V lost 4 bases to trimming and J lost 2 bases; unmatched junction nucleotides: 3. Germline-derived CDR1 and CDR2 are SEHNR and FQNEAQ (reference sequence). This CDR3 is CASSSRLAAYNEQFF. In DNA form, the CDR3 reads TGTGCCAGCAGCTCTCGACTAGCGGCCTACAATGAGCAGTTCTTC.

This clonotype was seen many times. The chain has TRBV11-2 and TRBJ2-2; tentatively, D is TRBD1 (5 bases). This CDR3 is 16 amino acids long. Germline CDR1 reads SGHAT; CDR2 reads FQNNGV. V dropped 4 bases and J dropped 0 bases, with 12 bases sitting between them. The CDR3 spells CASSSARQTNTGELFF. DNA for the CDR3: TGTGCCAGCAGCTCCGCTAGACAGACGAACACCGGGGAGCTGTTTTTT. The full variable domain, completed using reference TRBV11-2 and TRBJ2-2, is EAGVAQSPRYKIIEKRQSVAFWCNPISGHATLYWYQQILGQGPKLLIQFQNNGVVDDSQLPKDRFSAERLKGVDSTLKIQPAKLEDSAVYLCASSSARQTNTGELFFGEGSRLTVL.

There are many counts of this clonotype. The V and J genes are TRBV28 and TRBJ2-4, with 7 nucleotides matching TRBD2. The CDR3 loop spans 13 amino acids. Per germline, CDR1 MDHEN and CDR2 SYDVKM. The J segment lost 9 bases and the V segment lost 2 bases, leaving 4 bases of the junction unmatched. CDR3 bases: TGTGCCAGCAGTTTAGACGGGAGGAGCATTCAGTACTTC. Residues: CASSLDGRSIQYF.

This clonotype occurred many times. The chain is built from TRBV12-3 or TRBV12-4 and TRBJ2-1, with 8 bases fitting TRBD2. V gave up 7 bases and J gave up 6 bases; unmatched junction bases: 11. This CDR3 is 15 amino acids long. The CDR3 DNA reads as TGTGCCAGCATGGAGGGACTAGGCCTTAGCAATGAGCAGTTCTTC. It translates to CASMEGLGLSNEQFF.

This chain uses TRBV6-2 or TRBV6-3 with TRBJ2-1; weak D call: TRBD1 (6 bases). Trimming left V 6 bases short and J 9 bases short, with 24 bases between. From germline, CDR1 is MNHEY and CDR2 SVGEGT. The length of the CDR3 is 16 residues. The DNA of the CDR3 is TGTGCCAGCAGCCCACCGGGACACCGAACTAGTGGTGAGCAGTTCTTC. Translating gives CASSPPGHRTSGEQFF.

The rearrangement links TRBV3-1 to TRBJ2-5; the match to TRBD1 covers 9 bases. Germline V lookup: CDR1 LGHDT, CDR2 YNNKEL (reference sequence). This CDR3 is 14 amino acids long. Trimming removed 3 bases from V and 12 bases from J; junction bases left unmatched: 11. The CDR3, as DNA: TGTGCCAGCAGCCATGGCGCGGGACAGGGTTTAGAGTACTTC. Translated: CASSHGAGQGLEYF.

The rearrangement uses TRBV19 and TRBJ2-1; weak D call: TRBD2 (5 bases). Between the trimmed V and J ends, which lost 4 bases and 7 bases, there was a span of 17 bases. CDR1 is LNHDA, CDR2 SQIVND, per germline (reference sequence). This CDR3 is built from 15 residues. The CDR3 spells CASSKSVGGRNEQFF. The CDR3 region has the DNA TGTGCCAGTAGTAAGTCGGTAGGAGGTAGGAATGAGCAGTTCTTC.

This chain uses TRBV11-2 with TRBJ2-2, with 9 bases lining up with TRBD2. Trimming at V came to 5 bases and at J to 3 bases, leaving 4 bases not matched to a gene. There are 15 residues in the CDR3. Germline V gives CDR1 SGHAT, CDR2 FQNNGV. Here the CDR3 reads CASSRRTSDTGELFF. In DNA, the CDR3 is TGTGCCAGCAGCCGTCGGACTAGCGACACCGGGGAGCTGTTTTTT.

The genes are TRBV20-1 and TRBJ1-2, with D tentatively TRBD1 (6 bases). Germline CDR1 DFQATT, CDR2 SNEGSKA (reference sequence). This CDR3 is 13 amino acids long. V was clipped by 6 bases and J by 2 bases, with 13 bases between them. CDR3 DNA: TGCAGTGCCAAGGACAGCAAGAACTATGGCTACACCTTC. Translation gives CSAKDSKNYGYTF.

This clonotype has at least ten counts. The V gene is TRBV4-1, the J gene TRBJ2-1; D is unresolved. Germline CDR1 is MGHRA and CDR2 is YSYEKL. The length of the CDR3 is 11 residues. With 1 base removed from V and 10 bases from J, the gap between germline ends came to 5 bases. The CDR3 nucleotides are TGCGCCAGCAGCCAAGTGCTCGAGCAGTTCTTC. Its translation: CASSQVLEQFF.

Details on this clonotype: An end of the junction differs from the germline gene, which may be a read error. This chain connects TRBV20-1 to TRBJ1-1; D remains ambiguous. Germline-derived CDR1 and CDR2 are DFQATT and SNEGSKA (reference sequence). This CDR3 has 18 residues. CDR3 nucleotides: TGCAGTGCTAGAGATCTTAGTGTTGGGAAGGTTCTGAACACCGAAGCTTTCTTT. This gives the protein CSARDLSVGKVLNTEAFF.

The chain is built from TRBV11-2 and TRBJ2-7, with 9 bases aligning to TRBD1. The CDR3 runs 17 residues. V shed 1 base and J 0 bases; nucleotides not matched to a gene: 7. Looked up from germline, CDR1 is SGHAT and CDR2 is FQNNGV. This CDR3 is CASSLATGGQSSYEQYF. The CDR3 nucleotides are TGTGCCAGCAGCTTAGCCACAGGGGGCCAGAGCTCCTACGAGCAGTACTTC.

The table lists this clonotype with many counts. The chain has TRBV18 and TRBJ2-7; D uncertain. Germline CDR1 and CDR2: KGHSH and LQKENI. The CDR3 contains 17 residues. V dropped 1 base and J dropped 0 bases, with 16 bases sitting between them. The CDR3 DNA reads TGTGCCAGCTCACCACAGTCGCCCGTAACGAGCTCCTACGAGCAGTACTTC. Translating it yields CASSPQSPVTSSYEQYF.

This clonotype was seen ten or more times. The chain uses TRBV5-5 and TRBJ2-7; D call uncertain. The ends were cut back, 4 bases at V and 9 bases at J, with 17 bases in the middle. CDR1 and CDR2 (germline): SGHKS, YYEKEE (reference sequence). CDR3 size: 13 residues. The CDR3 DNA follows: TGTGCCAGCAGCCCTTATGCTGGTAGAGGGCAGTACTTC. Translation: CASSPYAGRGQYF.

This chain links TRBV28 with TRBJ2-3, with 7 bases lining up with TRBD2. The CDR3 is made up of 17 amino acids. The V gene end was trimmed by 6 bases and the J gene end by 2 bases; junction bases not matched to a gene: 14. From germline, CDR1 is MDHEN and CDR2 SYDVKM. CDR3 amino acids: CASRIPRLATNTDTQYF. The CDR3 DNA reads TGTGCCAGCAGGATACCTCGACTAGCTACGAACACAGATACGCAGTATTTT.

This clonotype was detected many times. The chain couples TRBV2 to TRBJ1-1; no clear D. The germline V and J ends were trimmed by 1 base and 3 bases, with 3 bases remaining between them. Germline values: CDR1 SNHLY, CDR2 FYNNEI. The CDR3 totals 12 residues. The CDR3 nucleotides are TGTGCCAGCAGTGAAGTGTACACTGAAGCTTTCTTT. Its protein product is CASSEVYTEAFF.

This clonotype has just a few counts. This chain connects TRBV28 to TRBJ1-5; maybe TRBD1 (6 bases). V was clipped by 11 bases and J by 0 bases, with 14 bases between them. Germline CDR1 reads MDHEN; CDR2 reads SYDVKM. The CDR3 runs 14 residues. The CDR3 DNA reads TGTGCCGCCTCGGACAGTAATAGCAATCAGCCCCAGCATTTT. Translating gives CAASDSNSNQPQHF.

This clonotype was seen at least ten times. This rearrangement joins TRBV13 to TRBJ1-1, with D perhaps TRBD1 (6 bases). The V and J ends lost 0 bases and 0 bases respectively, with 23 bases between them. Per the germline V gene, CDR1 is PRHDT and CDR2 is FYEKMQ (reference sequence). This CDR3 spans 20 amino acids. In nucleotides, the CDR3 is TGTGCCAGCAGCTTAGGCCGGTGGGTAAGACAGGCGGTTATGAACACTGAAGCTTTCTTT. It translates to CASSLGRWVRQAVMNTEAFF.

This clonotype was counted between two and nine times. For the CDR3, the DNA is TGCAGCGTTGCCGACACTTTCCACGAGCAGTACTTC. This gives the protein CSVADTFHEQYF. The chain carries TRBV29-1 and TRBJ2-7; D call uncertain. Trimming left V 4 bases short and J 5 bases short, with 12 bases between. The CDR3 extends over 12 amino acids. Germline lookup yields CDR1 SQVTM and CDR2 ANQGSEA.

A few counts support this clonotype. This rearrangement joins TRBV19 to TRBJ2-1; perhaps TRBD2 as D (6 bases). The CDR3 sequence is 15 residues long. Between the trimmed V and J ends, which lost 7 bases and 7 bases, there was a span of 20 bases. Germline CDR1 reads LNHDA; CDR2 reads SQIVND (reference sequence). For the CDR3, the DNA is TGTGCCAGTACCTCGTCCCCAGCGGGTTATAATGAGCAGTTCTTC. Translating it yields CASTSSPAGYNEQFF.

At least ten counts were recorded for this clonotype. The rearrangement links TRBV10-3 to TRBJ2-7, with D maybe TRBD2 (6 bases). The germline V gene has CDR1 ENHRY and CDR2 SYGVKD. The ends were cut back, 8 bases at V and 5 bases at J, with 10 bases in the middle. This CDR3 has 11 residues. The CDR3 DNA reads as TGTGCCATCGCGGGGTTCGACGAGCAGTACTTC. Its protein is CAIAGFDEQYF.

This clonotype was seen at least ten times. The genes are TRBV30 and TRBJ2-2; D uncertain. The CDR3 length is 12 residues. In germline, CDR1 is GTSNPN, CDR2 SVGIG (reference sequence). The germline V and J ends were trimmed by 0 bases and 6 bases, with 5 bases remaining between them. Here the CDR3 DNA reads TGTGCCTGGAGTGTTTACCCCGGGGAGCTGTTTTTT. Translation gives CAWSVYPGELFF.

The table lists this clonotype with many counts. This sequence joins TRBV15 and TRBJ1-4; tentative D call: TRBD1 (5 bases). The V gene's germline CDR1 is LNHNV and CDR2 YYDKDF (reference sequence). CDR3 size: 15 residues. V gave up 5 bases and J gave up 2 bases, with 12 bases separating them. CDR3 nucleotide sequence: TGTGCCACCAGCGGGGGGACTCGCACTAATGAAAAACTGTTTTTT. It encodes CATSGGTRTNEKLFF.

This clonotype was seen at least ten times. J is TRBJ2-3 and V is TRBV28; TRBD1 is a possible D gene (5 bases). The CDR3 has 17 residues. V was pared by 2 bases and J by 1 base, with 16 bases between. Looked up from germline, CDR1 is MDHEN and CDR2 is SYDVKM. The CDR3 here is CASSLGQTVPGTDTQYF. The CDR3 DNA reads TGTGCCAGCAGTTTAGGGCAGACAGTCCCTGGCACAGATACGCAGTATTTT.

In its sample, this clonotype was seen many times. The genes are TRBV28 and TRBJ2-1; 7 positions match TRBD2. The CDR3 runs to 17 residues. The junction had 12 bases not matched to a gene; V was cut back by 7 bases and J by 0 bases. Germline values: CDR1 MDHEN, CDR2 SYDVKM. CDR3 coding DNA: TGTGCCAGCATCACGCGCGGGCTAGCGGACTCCTACAATGAGCAGTTCTTC. It encodes CASITRGLADSYNEQFF.